This TCR beta chain emerged from a study of blood T cell repertoires in COVID-19. Overall study: PBMCs, B-cell-depleted T cells, or T cells provided the cDNA or gDNA that made up the material.

Living in 24 US areas, the participants were between roughly 18 and 89 years of age. The study counted Cohort 3 donors as recovered given two negative PCRs, clearance, or symptom resolution. Trimming left V 1 base short and J 10 bases short, with 8 bases between. Germline V gene data show CDR1 as LGHNA and CDR2 as YSLEER. The CDR3 covers 13 residues. Per the original methods: Researchers report that nucleated cell counts were estimated from reference gene primer amplification. Some clones are missing from TCRdb's copy, which holds only in-frame ones; the method was immunoSEQ multiplex PCR. V, J and clone size are taken as reported in that table, and D and trimming were inferred from the DNA itself. The sample has fewer than 400,000 clones; 92% are singletons.

Material: PBMCs or T cells enriched from blood (not recorded which). This chain connects TRBV4-3 to TRBJ1-6; D might be TRBD1 (5 bases). The receptor's source is a young woman who had recovered from COVID-19. CDR3 residues: CASSQAGLSPLHF. The CDR3 coding sequence is TGCGCCAGCAGCCAAGCAGGGTTATCACCCCTCCACTTT.